This T cell receptor (beta chain) was documented in a study of shared clonotypes between healthy human individuals. In the study overall: For every donor, three CD4 naive, three CD4 memory, two CD8 naive and one CD8 memory plates were used.

This CDR3 has 17 amino acids. Germline CDR1 is LNHDA and CDR2 is SQIVND (reference sequence). Between the trimmed V and J ends, which lost 1 base and 6 bases, there was a span of 19 bases. This clone was observed a handful of times. Its target is not known. In the authors' methods: In the immunoSEQ data, sequences were junction-only and lacked quality scores, so filtering differed. Sequencing was performed with immunoSEQ multiplex PCR; in TCRdb, only in-frame clones are kept and a portion is missing. That table furnishes V, J and clone size, whereas the DNA furnished D and trimming. The table shows 90,000 to 120,000 clones, with less than 80% occurring only once. Notes on the study in general: Among donors, clonotype sharing was expected to be affected by sequencing depth.

The sample taken for sequencing was memory CD8+ T cells sorted from blood. Described subset: CD45RO+ cells pooled with CCR7-negative TemRA cells. The TCR originated in a woman aged 25 to 39 in good health. The V gene is TRBV19, the J gene TRBJ2-1; D not resolved. CDR3 nucleotide sequence: TGTGCCAGTAGTATAGGTTCGGGCGGTGGGCCGGGCAATGAGCAGTTCTTC. This translates into CASSIGSGGGPGNEQFF.